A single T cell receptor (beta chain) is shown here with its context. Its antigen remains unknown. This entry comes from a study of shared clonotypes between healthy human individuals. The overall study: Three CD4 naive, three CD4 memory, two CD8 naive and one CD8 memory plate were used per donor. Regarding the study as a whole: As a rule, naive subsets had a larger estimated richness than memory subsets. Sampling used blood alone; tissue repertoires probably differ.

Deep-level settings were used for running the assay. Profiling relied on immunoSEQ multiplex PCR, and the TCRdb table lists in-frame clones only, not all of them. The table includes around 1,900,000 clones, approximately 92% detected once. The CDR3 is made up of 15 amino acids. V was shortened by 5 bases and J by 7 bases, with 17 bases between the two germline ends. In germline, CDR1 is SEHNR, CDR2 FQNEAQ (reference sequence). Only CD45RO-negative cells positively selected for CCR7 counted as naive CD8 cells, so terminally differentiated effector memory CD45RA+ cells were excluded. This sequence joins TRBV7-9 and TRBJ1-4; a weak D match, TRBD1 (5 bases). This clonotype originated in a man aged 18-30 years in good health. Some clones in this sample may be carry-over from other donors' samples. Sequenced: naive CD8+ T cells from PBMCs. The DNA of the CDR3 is TGTGCCAGCAGCGCGATGCGGGGCGCTTCTGAAAAACTGTTTTTT. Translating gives CASSAMRGASEKLFF.